A selection of T cell receptor beta chains follows, all from one sample in a study of shared clonotypes between healthy human individuals. TCRdb keeps only in-frame clones here, not all; method: immunoSEQ multiplex PCR. The sample yields about 2 million clones, 85% to 95% seen once. Sequenced sample: naive CD8+ T cells sorted from blood. Source of these receptors: a man between 18 and 29 years old in good health. Each CDR3 is given without its conserved first and last residue. The order of the fields is V gene, J gene, CDR3 protein.

>TRBV30|TRBJ2-7
AWKADSYEQY
>TRBV15|TRBJ1-4
ATRGEGANEKLF
>TRBV30|TRBJ2-7
AWSSEGYEQY
>TRBV28|TRBJ1-2
ASSYPGQLRRYGYT
>TRBV4-1|TRBJ2-1
ASSQGTGRVWNEQF
>TRBV5-1|TRBJ2-3
ASSLVLAEITDTQY
>TRBV6-5|TRBJ2-7
ASSYSKGSSVQY
>TRBV2|TRBJ2-7
ASSPHLDGAYEQY
>TRBV27|TRBJ2-3
ASSSREATDTQY
>TRBV4-3|TRBJ2-1
ASSQDERGFYNEQF
>TRBV27|TRBJ1-4
ASSRQGGNEKLF
>TRBV2|TRBJ2-7
ATGTSGSYEQY
>TRBV4-3|TRBJ2-3
ASSQGGLGAGTTLGTDTQY
>TRBV7-2|TRBJ2-7
ASSYITSGRAYNYEQY
>TRBV19|TRBJ2-7
ASSIGDGSYEQY
>TRBV28|TRBJ1-6
ASSHFVGPYNSPLH
>TRBV6-1|TRBJ1-6
ASSPGGIGNSPLH
>TRBV5-6|TRBJ2-1
ASSLALAGSYNEQF
>TRBV9|TRBJ1-2
ASSVSDAYSGYT
>TRBV23-1|TRBJ2-7
ASSQPGQGSYEQY
>TRBV7-9|TRBJ2-3
ASSPTLAGLTDTQY
>TRBV30|TRBJ1-6
AWSESPDSSPLH
>TRBV6-6|TRBJ2-1
ASSYPRNEQF
>TRBV7-9|TRBJ1-5
ASSPMGVGLQPQH
>TRBV7-2|TRBJ2-1
ASSFGLAGTYNEQF
>TRBV27|TRBJ2-7
ASKEGGLQGYEQY
>TRBV7-8|TRBJ2-1
ASSPEVGLDEQF
>TRBV5-4|TRBJ2-7
ASSLWTGPYEQY